These T cell receptor beta chains were read from a single sample in a study of blood T cell repertoires in COVID-19. Generated by immunoSEQ multiplex PCR, the TCRdb table keeps only in-frame clones and is missing some. Of around 54,000 clones in the sample, roughly 91% were seen once. Specimen: peripheral blood. The receptors shown here come from a human donor in a cohort sampled during active COVID-19. Each CDR3 is given with its conserved first and last residue. The D gene is left open where the match is weak. For some rows the clone size is stated as once, few or many, or as a class when expanded; others skip it.

j_gene	abundance	v_gene	d_gene	CDR3aa	CDR3nt
TRBJ2-7	.	TRBV10-3	TRBD2	CAISVLAGGSYEQYF	TGTGCCATCAGCGTACTAGCGGGGGGATCCTACGAGCAGTACTTC
TRBJ2-7	.	TRBV5-1	TRBD1	CASSLDGTGAYEQYF	TGCGCCAGCAGCTTGGACGGGACAGGGGCCTACGAGCAGTACTTC
TRBJ2-1	.	TRBV28	.	CASRVSGVGYNEQFF	TGTGCCAGCAGGGTCTCAGGGGTTGGCTACAATGAGCAGTTCTTC
TRBJ2-7	.	TRBV2	TRBD2	CASSGLAGYEQYF	TGTGCCAGCAGTGGTCTAGCGGGCTACGAGCAGTACTTC
TRBJ2-7	.	TRBV9	.	CASSDRVPGEQYF	TGTGCCAGCAGCGACAGGGTCCCGGGGGAGCAGTACTTC
TRBJ1-1	.	TRBV7-6	.	CASSFSGNTEAFF	TGTGCCAGCAGCTTTTCAGGGAACACTGAAGCTTTCTTT
TRBJ2-3	.	TRBV7-9	TRBD2	CASSLAQGIAGGRDTQYF	TGTGCCAGCAGCTTAGCCCAAGGTATAGCGGGAGGGCGAGATACGCAGTATTTT
TRBJ2-3	.	TRBV7-9	.	CASSPGGSPTDTQYF	TGTGCCAGCAGCCCAGGCGGGTCCCCAACAGATACGCAGTATTTT
TRBJ2-7	.	TRBV6-5	TRBD1	CASSRDREYEQYF	TGTGCCAGCAGTCGGGACAGGGAGTACGAGCAGTACTTC
TRBJ2-1	.	TRBV3-1/TRBV3-2	TRBD1	CASSPHPSGGEQFF	TGTGCCAGCAGCCCCCACCCGTCAGGGGGTGAGCAGTTCTTC
TRBJ1-6	.	TRBV7-2	TRBD1	CASSLRQGSSYNSPLHF	TGTGCCAGCAGCTTACGACAGGGTAGCTCCTATAATTCACCCCTCCACTTT
TRBJ2-2	few	TRBV19	TRBD2	CASSRAGGDGELFF	TGTGCCAGTAGTAGGGCGGGAGGCGACGGGGAGCTGTTTTTT
TRBJ2-5	.	TRBV29-1	TRBD2	CSVPWASGRGETQYF	TGCAGCGTTCCCTGGGCTAGCGGGAGGGGTGAGACCCAGTACTTC
TRBJ1-3	once	TRBV7-6	.	CASSLGLLVGNTIYF	TGTGCCAGCAGCTTAGGATTGTTGGTTGGCAACACCATATATTTT